This T cell receptor (beta chain) was found in a study of T cells in narcolepsy. Study information: Enrolled donors included narcolepsy type 1 or type 2 patients and healthy controls. General study findings and limits: Healthy controls reportedly lacked the autoreactive clonotypes serially found in patients' blood. Autoreactive clone sequences were missing from some blood memory CD4+ repertoires.

Repertoires were generated with immunoSEQ multiplex PCR, while TCRdb's copy carries only in-frame clones and drops some. Counted here are about 25,000 clones, roughly 86% occurring once; the ten biggest clones make up about 1.3%. As regards this clone: Antigen unknown.

V shed 5 bases and J shed 6 bases, with 14 bases lying between them. The CDR3 spans 13 residues. Per the germline V gene, CDR1 is PRHDT and CDR2 is FYEKMQ (reference sequence). The TCR sequence derives from a human donor with narcolepsy. The sequenced material came from CD45RA- memory CD4+ T cells from PBMCs. The chain carries TRBV13 and TRBJ2-7; D gene unclear. The CDR3 DNA is TGTGCCAGCAGCGGTAGGGTAAGGAGCGAGCAGTACTTC. This codes for CASSGRVRSEQYF.